Below are 21 T cell receptor beta chains sequenced from a single sample in a study of blood T cells in healthy people across ages. The second PCR ran 7 to 11 cycles with a sample-barcoded 5' primer and J-beta primers. TCRdb re-derived calls from the 5' RACE reads in MiXCR, one entry per CDR3 protein. The sample has around 600,000 distinct CDR3 sequences, 45% to 55% seen once. The material sequenced was blood. Every receptor here comes from an elderly man in good health.

This chain connects TRBV2 to TRBJ2-3; no definite D call. V lost 5 bases to trimming and J lost 4 bases, with 7 bases between them. Per germline, CDR1 SNHLY and CDR2 FYNNEI. The CDR3 is 12 residues long. CDR3 residues: CASSSTADTQYF. The CDR3 DNA is TGTGCCAGCAGTTCTACCGCAGATACGCAGTATTTT.

This clonotype was counted between two and nine times. V and J are TRBV7-9 and TRBJ2-5, with D hard to call. Trimming removed 1 base at V and 3 bases at J, with 12 bases between. CDR1 is SEHNR and CDR2 is FQNEAQ in the germline V gene (reference sequence). CDR3 length equals 15 residues. In nucleotides, the CDR3 is TGTGCCAGCAGCTTAGGCGAGTCGGAGAAAGAGACCCAGTACTTC. It specifies CASSLGESEKETQYF.

V and J are TRBV20-1 and TRBJ1-1; 8 bases are shared with TRBD1. This CDR3 has 14 amino acids. CDR1 is DFQATT and CDR2 is SNEGSKA in the germline V gene (reference sequence). The V gene end was trimmed by 5 bases and the J gene end by 4 bases; junction bases not matched to a gene: 9. CDR3 coding DNA: TGCAGTGCTGAAGGACAGGGCTCCAGCACTGAAGCTTTCTTT. Translating it yields CSAEGQGSSTEAFF.

This clonotype was observed a handful of times. The CDR3 region has the DNA TGCAGTGTCCAACTACTAGCTACCTACGAGCAGTACTTC. Translated: CSVQLLATYEQYF. The J gene is TRBJ2-7, the V gene TRBV20-1; the D gene is possibly TRBD2 (6 bases). CDR3 length equals 13 residues. Trimming shortened V by 7 bases and J by 2 bases, and 15 bases separated the two germline ends. CDR1 DFQATT and CDR2 SNEGSKA come from the germline V gene (reference sequence).

This clonotype came up many times. J is TRBJ2-5 and V is TRBV5-1; D is unclear. The CDR3 loop spans 12 amino acids. V lost 4 bases and J lost 5, with 9 bases in between. CDR1 is SGHRS, CDR2 YFSETQ, per germline. The CDR3 reads CASSQESETQYF. For the CDR3, the DNA is TGCGCCAGCAGCCAAGAATCGGAGACCCAGTACTTC.

The V gene is TRBV7-9, the J gene TRBJ1-2, with D tentatively TRBD1 (6 bases). Deletions cut 2 bases from V and 8 bases from J, with 12 bases between. Germline CDR1 reads SEHNR; CDR2 reads FQNEAQ (reference sequence). This CDR3 has 13 residues. CDR3 bases: TGTGCCAGCAGCTTACTTGCAGGGGACGGCTACACCTTC. This gives the protein CASSLLAGDGYTF.

Only a few counts were recorded for this clonotype. This chain links TRBV3-1 with TRBJ2-7, with D hard to call. The CDR3 is 12 residues long. Deletions cut 6 bases from V and 0 bases from J, with 6 bases between. Germline V gene data show CDR1 as LGHDT and CDR2 as YNNKEL (reference sequence). The CDR3, as DNA: TGTGCCAGCAGGGGCCTCTCCTACGAGCAGTACTTC. As protein: CASRGLSYEQYF.

This chain uses TRBV7-2 with TRBJ2-3, with 11 positions matching TRBD1. The CDR3 consists of 15 residues. The V segment lost 5 bases and the J segment 14 bases; nucleotides outside the gene matches: 15. Per the germline V gene, CDR1 is SGHTA and CDR2 is FQGNSA. The CDR3 protein is CASSPRDRGNRYAYF. As DNA, the CDR3 is TGTGCCAGCAGCCCACGGGACAGGGGGAACAGATACGCGTATTTT.

The sample holds a few counts of this clonotype. The V and J genes are TRBV7-9 and TRBJ2-1; 7 bases are a match to TRBD2. CDR1 SEHNR and CDR2 FQNEAQ come from the germline V gene (reference sequence). The CDR3 loop spans 17 amino acids. Unmatched junction bases numbered 12, after V lost 6 bases and J lost 1 base. CDR3 sequence reads: CASRHPLSGGSYNEQFF. The CDR3 DNA follows: TGTGCCAGCAGACATCCGCTATCCGGGGGGTCCTACAATGAGCAGTTCTTC.

The V call is TRBV12-3 or TRBV12-4, the J call TRBJ1-6, with TRBD1 matching over 10 bases. V was pared by 3 bases and J by 8 bases, with 4 bases of the junction left unmatched. This CDR3 contains 15 residues. The CDR3 nucleotides read TGTGCCAGCAGTTTCCGCGGGACAGGGGATTCACCCCTCCACTTT. This codes for CASSFRGTGDSPLHF.

V and J are TRBV11-1 and TRBJ2-1; D gene unclear. Germline loops: CDR1 SGHAT, CDR2 FQDESV (reference sequence). V lost 2 bases and J lost 6, with 14 bases in between. This CDR3 spans 15 amino acids. The CDR3 here is CASSLSGAYTNEQFF. CDR3 nucleotide sequence: TGTGCCAGCAGCTTATCTGGAGCTTATACCAATGAGCAGTTCTTC.

V usage is TRBV6-2 or TRBV6-3 and J usage is TRBJ2-5; D perhaps matches TRBD2 (5 bases). Germline CDR1 is MNHEY and CDR2 is SVGEGT. Trimming took off 4 bases at V and 2 bases at J, with 11 bases between the two ends. The CDR3 consists of 14 residues. CDR3 protein: CASSWSGLQETQYF. The CDR3 DNA is TGTGCCAGCAGTTGGTCTGGACTGCAAGAGACCCAGTACTTC.

This clonotype has more than one count but fewer than ten. This CDR3 reads CSVGRGTEAFF. CDR3 nucleotide sequence: TGCAGCGTCGGCAGGGGCACTGAAGCTTTCTTT. The V and J genes are TRBV29-1 and TRBJ1-1, with D perhaps matching TRBD1 (6 bases). V lost 6 bases and J 4 bases, leaving 9 bases between the germline ends. Germline V CDR1 and CDR2: SQVTM, ANQGSEA. This CDR3 has 11 amino acids. Complete variable domain (other parts from reference TRBV29-1 and TRBJ1-1): SAVISQKPSRDICQRGTSLTIQCQVDSQVTMMFWYRQQPGQSLTLIATANQGSEATYESGFVIDKFPISRPNLTFSTLTVSNMSPEDSSIYLCSVGRGTEAFFGQGTRLTVV.

This clonotype was found a few times. This chain joins TRBV9 and TRBJ2-3, with D possibly matching TRBD2 (5 bases). The CDR3 is 15 amino acids. Germline CDR1 SGDLS, CDR2 YYNGEE. V gave up 0 bases and J gave up 0 bases, with 8 bases separating them. CDR3 loop: CASSVGGHSTDTQYF. In DNA form, the CDR3 reads TGTGCCAGCAGCGTAGGCGGGCATAGCACAGATACGCAGTATTTT. Together with reference TRBV9 and TRBJ2-3, the CDR3 gives the full variable domain: DSGVTQTPKHLITATGQRVTLRCSPRSGDLSVYWYQQSLDQGLQFLIQYYNGEERAKGNILERFSAQQFPDLHSELNLSSLELGDSALYFCASSVGGHSTDTQYFGPGTRLTVL.

V gene TRBV29-1 combines with J gene TRBJ2-7; TRBD2 aligns across 16 bases. Per the germline V gene, CDR1 is SQVTM and CDR2 is ANQGSEA. CDR3 size: 14 residues. J lost 7 bases, V lost 4 bases, and 4 bases had no gene match. The CDR3 DNA reads as TGCAGCGTTGCAGGGACTAGCGGGAGGGGTGAGCAGTACTTC. Amino acids: CSVAGTSGRGEQYF.

The chain has TRBV7-9 and TRBJ2-4; no reliable D call. In germline, CDR1 is SEHNR, CDR2 FQNEAQ (reference sequence). The length of the CDR3 is 13 residues. Deletions cut 1 base from V and 8 bases from J, with 9 bases between. The CDR3 region is CASSLGGRDIQYF. The DNA of the CDR3 is TGTGCCAGCAGCTTAGGAGGACGAGACATTCAGTACTTC.

CDR3 DNA: TGTGCCAGCAGTTGGAACTTTCAAGAGACCCAGTACTTC. Encoded protein: CASSWNFQETQYF. J is TRBJ2-5 and V is TRBV12-3 or TRBV12-4; D gene uncertain. Trimming stripped 4 bases from V and 2 bases from J, with 8 bases between. The CDR3 runs to 13 residues.

V usage is TRBV7-9 and J usage is TRBJ1-1; D possibly corresponds to TRBD1 (6 bases). The CDR3 extends over 13 amino acids. Per germline, CDR1 SEHNR and CDR2 FQNEAQ (reference sequence). V dropped 4 bases and J dropped 5 bases, with 11 bases sitting between them. The CDR3 DNA is TGTGCCAGCAGCTGCGACAGGATAACTGAAGCTTTCTTT. Protein product: CASSCDRITEAFF.

The table lists this clonotype with many counts. This rearrangement joins TRBV6-5 to TRBJ1-2; a possible D gene is TRBD1 (5 bases). The CDR3 has 15 residues. V lost 6 bases and J 0 bases, leaving 14 bases between the germline ends. CDR1 is MNHEY and CDR2 is SVGAGI in the germline V gene. The CDR3 nucleotides are TGTGCCAGCAGCCCCGGGGCCTGGGCTAACTATGGCTACACCTTC. This encodes CASSPGAWANYGYTF.

Only a few counts were recorded for this clonotype. A much more abundant neighbour one base away suggests this may be a read error. The chain couples TRBV7-9 to TRBJ2-7, with D possibly TRBD2 on 5 matching bases. The V and J ends lost 5 bases and 7 bases respectively, with 27 bases between them. In germline, CDR1 is SEHNR, CDR2 FQNEAQ (reference sequence). The CDR3 extends over 17 amino acids. Here the CDR3 DNA reads TGTGCCAGCAGCCCTGGTCGGGGTGGAGGATTTTACAATGAGCAGTACTTC. Its translation is CASSPGRGGGFYNEQYF.

The rearrangement uses TRBV12-3 or TRBV12-4 and TRBJ2-7; D possibly corresponds to TRBD1 (5 bases). The CDR3 spans 10 residues. The V end was cut by 7 bases, the J end by 9 bases, with 10 bases between. The CDR3 DNA sequence: TGTGCCAGCATCAGGGTTGGGCAGTACTTC. Translated: CASIRVGQYF.